A single sample is the source of the 20 T cell receptor beta chains below, sequenced in a study of CD8+ T cells in alopecia areata. Reverse transcribed after extraction, RNA yielded cDNA as the sequencing template. Method: immunoSEQ multiplex PCR; TCRdb's copy keeps in-frame clones and lacks some. The sample lists 150,000 or so clones, roughly 50% seen once, with roughly a sixth in the top ten. The specimen was CD8+ T cells sorted from blood, collected at week 0. These receptors came from a human donor with alopecia areata.

The chain has TRBV15 and TRBJ1-5, with D perhaps TRBD1 (5 bases). The CDR3 is 14 residues long. The germline V and J ends were trimmed by 8 bases and 3 bases, with 14 bases remaining between them. The germline CDR1 and CDR2 sequences are LNHNV and YYDKDF (reference sequence). Here the CDR3 reads CATRSGALNQPQHF. DNA of the CDR3: TGTGCCACCCGAAGCGGGGCCCTCAATCAGCCCCAGCATTTT.

This clone was seen more than once but under ten times. The chain uses TRBV14 and TRBJ1-1, with D uncertain. Germline V gene lookup returns CDR1 SGHDN and CDR2 FVKESK. V lost 1 base to trimming and J lost 3 bases, with 9 bases between them. The CDR3 is 14 amino acids. CDR3 in DNA: TGTGCCAGCAGCCAAGCAGAACTGGACACTGAAGCTTTCTTT. It yields the protein CASSQAELDTEAFF.

The genes are TRBV19 and TRBJ2-1; D gene unclear. Germline CDR1 reads LNHDA; CDR2 reads SQIVND (reference sequence). Trimming pared 3 bases from V and 1 base from J, leaving 16 bases between. The CDR3 has 17 amino acids. CDR3 bases: TGTGCCAGTAGTATTGGCGTGAGTCTAGAATCCTACAATGAGCAGTTCTTC. Its protein product is CASSIGVSLESYNEQFF.

CDR3 sequence (DNA): TGTGCCAGCAGCTACGGGGGACACGAAAAAGAGACCCAGTACTTC. This encodes CASSYGGHEKETQYF. The chain has TRBV11-2 and TRBJ2-5; D may match TRBD1 or TRBD2 (6 bases each). CDR1 SGHAT and CDR2 FQNNGV come from the germline V gene. CDR3 length equals 15 residues. V lost 4 bases and J 3 bases, leaving 15 bases between the germline ends.

The V and J genes are TRBV27 and TRBJ1-2; no reliable D call. The CDR3 has 14 residues. V was shortened by 3 bases and J by 2 bases, with 10 bases between the two germline ends. Germline lookup yields CDR1 MNHEY and CDR2 SMNVEV (reference sequence). The CDR3 is CASSLSGPNYGYTF. CDR3 nucleotides: TGTGCCAGCAGTTTGTCCGGCCCGAACTATGGCTACACCTTC.

This clone showed up just a few times. The CDR3 reads CASSYFTGANTEAFF. CDR3 sequence (DNA): TGTGCCAGCAGTTACTTTACAGGGGCGAACACTGAAGCTTTCTTT. The rearrangement links TRBV6-5 to TRBJ1-1; 7 nucleotides align to TRBD1. Germline CDR1 MNHEY, CDR2 SVGAGI. J was trimmed by 1 base and V by 1 base; bases with no gene match: 3. This CDR3 has 15 amino acids.

The chain carries TRBV27 and TRBJ1-2; 9 nucleotides line up with TRBD1. Germline V gene sequence: CDR1 MNHEY, CDR2 SMNVEV (reference sequence). The CDR3 is made up of 16 amino acids. Trimming took 7 bases from V and 2 from J; bases not matched to a gene: 11. CDR3 amino acids: CASTPLPGQGNYGYTF. Here the CDR3 DNA reads TGTGCCAGCACCCCCCTGCCGGGACAGGGAAACTATGGCTACACCTTC.

This chain connects TRBV6-1 to TRBJ2-5, with a possible D match to TRBD1 (5 bases). Germline values: CDR1 MNHNS, CDR2 SASEGT. The CDR3 is 12 residues long. V shed 6 bases and J shed 1 base, with 6 bases lying between them. The CDR3 DNA reads TGTGCCAGCAGGGACATCCAAGAGACCCAGTACTTC. Translating gives CASRDIQETQYF.

This sequence joins TRBV30 and TRBJ1-2; 7 positions match TRBD1. Unmatched junction bases numbered 5, after V lost 3 bases and J lost 4 bases. The germline V gene encodes CDR1 GTSNPN and CDR2 SVGIG (reference sequence). The CDR3 consists of 13 residues. CDR3 in DNA: TGTGCCTGGAGACTCCGGGACAGCTATGGCTACACCTTC. Translation: CAWRLRDSYGYTF.

This clone appeared a few times. The chain is built from TRBV6-5 and TRBJ1-4; TRBD1 is a possible D gene (5 bases). Deletions cut 7 bases from V and 0 bases from J, with 9 bases between. This CDR3 has 14 amino acids. Germline CDR1 and CDR2: MNHEY and SVGAGI. CDR3 nucleotide sequence: TGTGCCAGCACTGGGGGTGCAACTAATGAAAAACTGTTTTTT. Its translation: CASTGGATNEKLFF.

There are a few counts of this clone. The chain joins TRBV14 to TRBJ2-7, with D unclear. This CDR3 is 12 amino acids long. The germline V and J ends were trimmed by 3 bases and 4 bases, with 7 bases remaining between them. Germline loops: CDR1 SGHDN, CDR2 FVKESK. In DNA, the CDR3 is TGTGCCAGCAGCCACAGGTCGTACGAGCAGTACTTC. As protein: CASSHRSYEQYF.

In this sample, this clone turned up a few times. The V and J genes are TRBV5-5 and TRBJ1-2; the D gene is possibly TRBD1 (5 bases). The CDR3 consists of 14 residues. V gave up 7 bases and J gave up 0 bases, with 13 bases separating them. Germline values: CDR1 SGHKS, CDR2 YYEKEE (reference sequence). In DNA, the CDR3 is TGTGCCAGCGAGCCGACAGATACTAACTATGGCTACACCTTC. It encodes CASEPTDTNYGYTF.

This clone has a handful of counts. The J gene is TRBJ1-6, the V gene TRBV5-6; possible D gene TRBD1, 5 bases. V was cut by 2 bases and J by 7 bases, with 10 bases left in between. CDR3 size: 14 residues. Germline V lookup: CDR1 SGHDT, CDR2 YYEEEE. CDR3 in amino acids: CASSLTGTNSPLHF. The CDR3 region has the DNA TGTGCCAGCAGCTTAACAGGAACGAATTCACCCCTCCACTTT.

This chain connects TRBV2 to TRBJ2-3; 10 positions agree with TRBD1. The CDR3 spans 16 residues. Germline V gene data show CDR1 as SNHLY and CDR2 as FYNNEI. Trimming cost V 3 bases and J 4 bases; bases outside gene matches: 7. The CDR3: CASSEDRTGGADTQYF. CDR3 DNA sequence: TGTGCCAGCAGTGAGGACAGGACAGGGGGTGCAGATACGCAGTATTTT.

V gene TRBV5-1 combines with J gene TRBJ1-2; TRBD1 agrees at 9 bases. From germline, CDR1 is SGHRS and CDR2 YFSETQ. This CDR3 contains 19 residues. The V segment lost 0 bases and the J segment 0 bases; nucleotides outside the gene matches: 12. For the CDR3, the DNA is TGCGCCAGCAGCTTGGACCCGGGACAGGGACAAGAAGCTAACTATGGCTACACCTTC. Amino acids: CASSLDPGQGQEANYGYTF.

V gene TRBV30 combines with J gene TRBJ1-1, with D tentatively TRBD1 (5 bases). The V gene's germline CDR1 is GTSNPN and CDR2 SVGIG (reference sequence). This CDR3 contains 13 residues. V was clipped by 4 bases and J by 7 bases, with 16 bases between them. This CDR3 reads CAWKHVGQGEAFF. For the CDR3, the DNA is TGTGCCTGGAAACACGTGGGGCAAGGTGAAGCTTTCTTT.

This clone came up once. This chain connects TRBV9 to TRBJ2-7; tentatively, D is TRBD1 (6 bases). The germline V and J ends were trimmed by 4 bases and 2 bases, with 13 bases remaining between them. Germline V gives CDR1 SGDLS, CDR2 YYNGEE. CDR3 size: 14 residues. The CDR3 region is CASSPRRGAYEQYF. The CDR3 nucleotides are TGTGCCAGCAGCCCTCGCAGGGGAGCCTACGAGCAGTACTTC. The entire variable domain, with the rest obtained from reference TRBV9 and TRBJ2-7, is as follows: DSGVTQTPKHLITATGQRVTLRCSPRSGDLSVYWYQQSLDQGLQFLIQYYNGEERAKGNILERFSAQQFPDLHSELNLSSLELGDSALYFCASSPRRGAYEQYFGPGTRLTVT.

The CDR3 sequence is CASSKRSGGSKNIQYF. For the CDR3, the DNA is TGTGCCAGCAGTAAACGGTCTGGGGGGTCCAAAAACATTCAGTACTTC. V usage is TRBV2 and J usage is TRBJ2-4, with D possibly matching TRBD2 (6 bases). V shed 5 bases and J shed 2 bases, with 16 bases lying between them. This CDR3 region has 16 residues. Looked up from germline, CDR1 is SNHLY and CDR2 is FYNNEI.

V usage is TRBV27 and J usage is TRBJ2-3; D may correspond to TRBD1 or TRBD2 (5 bases each). CDR1 is MNHEY, CDR2 SMNVEV, per germline (reference sequence). Trimming left V 4 bases short and J 7 bases short, with 15 bases between. This CDR3 contains 14 residues. The CDR3 sequence: CASSWGPQRHTQYF. CDR3 nucleotide sequence: TGTGCCAGCAGTTGGGGACCGCAGCGGCATACGCAGTATTTT.

This clone came up a few times. The chain carries TRBV7-9 and TRBJ2-3, with 16 bases lining up with TRBD2. CDR1 and CDR2 from the germline V gene are SEHNR and FQNEAQ (reference sequence). Trimming removed 4 bases from V and 2 bases from J; junction bases left unmatched: 3. The CDR3 is 17 amino acids. Here the CDR3 reads CASSSGTSGGATDTQYF. For the CDR3, the DNA is TGTGCCAGCAGCTCCGGGACTAGCGGGGGGGCCACAGATACGCAGTATTTT.